What follows are 27 T cell receptor beta chains derived from one specimen sequenced in a study of neoadjuvant anti-PD-1 for oral cavity cancer (dated by TCRdb to the early 2020s). Library preparation employed the immunoSEQ multiplex PCR assay. TCRdb retrieved this table from immuneACCESS and kept in-frame rearrangements only. Not all clones are present; in checked studies, unresolved V genes account for under half, and no reason is known for the remainder. The sample data list approximately 8,400 clones, and under 80% of these were observed just once. The biggest ten clones account for roughly 2.8% of the sample. Taken with the paper, the label for time point translates to: after neoadjuvant nivolumab, at surgical resection. Sequenced here: PBMCs, sampled after nivolumab (anti-PD-1) treatment. The receptors shown here come from a person between 40 and 79 years old with oral cavity squamous cell carcinoma.

In its sample, this clone was seen a few times. This chain links TRBV7-2 with TRBJ2-7; D possibly matches TRBD1 or TRBD2 (6 bases each). With 1 base removed from V and 4 bases from J, the gap between germline ends came to 14 bases. This CDR3 has 15 amino acids. The V gene's germline CDR1 is SGHTA and CDR2 FQGNSA. The CDR3 loop reads CASSLVGGRLYEQYF. In nucleotides, the CDR3 is TGTGCCAGCAGCTTAGTAGGGGGGCGCCTGTACGAGCAGTACTTC.

J is TRBJ2-2 and V is TRBV4-3, with D possibly TRBD2 on 6 matching bases. The germline V and J ends were trimmed by 0 bases and 0 bases, with 8 bases remaining between them. CDR1 is LGHNA, CDR2 YSLEER, per germline. The CDR3 covers 16 residues. The CDR3 region has the DNA TGCGCCAGCAGCCAAGACGGGAGACCGAACACCGGGGAGCTGTTTTTT. It codes for CASSQDGRPNTGELFF.

The genes are TRBV19 and TRBJ1-5; D is unresolved. Trimming left V 1 base short and J 7 bases short, with 17 bases between. CDR3 length: 16 amino acids. Germline V CDR1 and CDR2: LNHDA, SQIVND (reference sequence). CDR3 protein: CASSIGIPAARQPQHF. In DNA, the CDR3 is TGTGCCAGTAGTATAGGGATCCCGGCCGCTAGGCAGCCCCAGCATTTT.

The J gene is TRBJ2-7, the V gene TRBV7-9, with D possibly being TRBD1 (8 bases). CDR3 size: 15 residues. Germline V gene data show CDR1 as SEHNR and CDR2 as FQNEAQ (reference sequence). V lost 4 bases and J lost 6, with 19 bases in between. The CDR3 DNA is TGTGCCAGCAGCTACTCCGGGACAGGACTAGGCGAGCAGTACTTC. Translated: CASSYSGTGLGEQYF.

This clone was picked up one time. The chain links TRBV7-6 to TRBJ1-2; TRBD1 agrees at 8 bases. V shed 4 bases, J shed 8 bases, and the junction held 15 bases outside the gene matches. The germline gives CDR1 SGHVS, CDR2 FNYEAQ. There are 16 residues in the CDR3. The CDR3 nucleotides read TGTGCCAGCAGCTCCCCAATCCGAGACAGGGGAAAGGGCTACACCTTC. Protein product: CASSSPIRDRGKGYTF.

The chain is built from TRBV6-6 and TRBJ2-2; 7 bases map to TRBD1. Germline trimming cut 8 bases from V and 6 bases from J; bases unmatched to any gene: 6. The length of the CDR3 is 13 residues. Per germline, CDR1 MNHNY and CDR2 SVGAGI (reference sequence). CDR3 sequence (DNA): TGTGCCAGCCGCGACAGGGACGCCGGGGAGCTGTTTTTT. Amino acid sequence: CASRDRDAGELFF.

This clone was observed a handful of times. CDR3 coding DNA: TGTGCCAGCAGTGCCAGGGTTGCGGGACTCGAGCAGTACTTC. Its protein product is CASSARVAGLEQYF. The V call is TRBV6-1, the J call TRBJ2-7; a weak D match, TRBD2 (6 bases). With 4 bases removed from V and 6 bases from J, the gap between germline ends came to 16 bases. This CDR3 is 14 amino acids long. CDR1 is MNHNS and CDR2 is SASEGT in the germline V gene.

The rearrangement joins TRBV19 to TRBJ1-1; a weak D match, TRBD1 (6 bases). V was shortened by 3 bases and J by 3 bases, with 17 bases between the two germline ends. The CDR3 runs to 16 residues. CDR1 LNHDA and CDR2 SQIVND come from the germline V gene (reference sequence). CDR3: CASSIAGGAGDTEAFF. For the CDR3, the DNA is TGTGCCAGTAGTATCGCCGGGGGGGCAGGGGACACTGAAGCTTTCTTT.

The rearrangement uses TRBV6-5 and TRBJ1-1; D not resolved. The germline gives CDR1 MNHEY, CDR2 SVGAGI. V lost 6 bases to trimming and J lost 0 bases, with 14 bases between them. The CDR3 is 15 amino acids. The CDR3 nucleotides are TGTGCCAGCAGCCGAGGACGGAATATGAACACTGAAGCTTTCTTT. Translated: CASSRGRNMNTEAFF.

V is TRBV28 and J is TRBJ1-2; D is ambiguous. Germline CDR1 and CDR2: MDHEN and SYDVKM. V was trimmed by 3 bases and J by 6 bases, leaving 11 bases between them. This CDR3 is built from 13 residues. In DNA, the CDR3 is TGTGCCAGCAGTTTGAAGACGGCAGATGGCTACACCTTC. This sequence encodes CASSLKTADGYTF.

V and J are TRBV9 and TRBJ2-5, with a possible D match to TRBD2 (6 bases). This CDR3 is built from 13 residues. The ends were cut back, 4 bases at V and 3 bases at J, with 10 bases in the middle. Germline CDR1 SGDLS, CDR2 YYNGEE. This chain's CDR3 is CASSSRLEETQYF. The CDR3 DNA sequence: TGTGCCAGCAGCTCCCGACTAGAAGAGACCCAGTACTTC. The whole variable domain, remainder taken from reference TRBV9 and TRBJ2-5, is DSGVTQTPKHLITATGQRVTLRCSPRSGDLSVYWYQQSLDQGLQFLIQYYNGEERAKGNILERFSAQQFPDLHSELNLSSLELGDSALYFCASSSRLEETQYFGPGTRLLVL.

The V call is TRBV5-1, the J call TRBJ1-6; D is unclear. V shed 0 bases and J shed 7 bases, with 8 bases lying between them. This CDR3 has 14 residues. The germline V gene encodes CDR1 SGHRS and CDR2 YFSETQ. The chain's CDR3 is CASSLGGGNSPLHF. For the CDR3, the DNA is TGCGCCAGCAGCTTGGGTGGAGGGAATTCACCCCTCCACTTT.

The rearrangement links TRBV2 to TRBJ2-7; D uncertain. The CDR3 contains 15 residues. CDR1 and CDR2 from the germline V gene are SNHLY and FYNNEI. V lost 6 bases to trimming and J lost 2 bases, with 17 bases between them. The CDR3: CASRATSLRPYEQYF. The CDR3 nucleotides read TGTGCCAGCAGGGCGACAAGTCTAAGGCCCTACGAGCAGTACTTC.

J is TRBJ2-2 and V is TRBV14, with D uncertain. Germline V gives CDR1 SGHDN, CDR2 FVKESK. The CDR3 spans 16 residues. V lost 4 bases to trimming and J lost 1 base, with 13 bases between them. CDR3 loop: CASSLAAAVNTGELFF. The CDR3 nucleotides are TGTGCCAGCAGCCTGGCTGCAGCCGTGAACACCGGGGAGCTGTTTTTT.

The chain is built from TRBV5-1 and TRBJ2-7, with a possible D match to TRBD1 (6 bases). The V gene's germline CDR1 is SGHRS and CDR2 YFSETQ. The CDR3 is 17 amino acids. V was clipped by 4 bases and J by 0 bases, with 20 bases between them. In DNA, the CDR3 is TGCGCCAGCAGCCCCCGCCCGGCAGGGGAGAGCTCCTACGAGCAGTACTTC. Translation: CASSPRPAGESSYEQYF.

The chain uses TRBV4-3 and TRBJ1-6; tentative D call: TRBD1 (5 bases). Germline V CDR1 and CDR2: LGHNA, YSLEER. This CDR3 comprises 15 residues. V lost 0 bases and J lost 4, with 7 bases in between. The CDR3 nucleotides read TGCGCCAGCAGCCAAGATCGGGGGTATAATTCACCCCTCCACTTT. Translation gives CASSQDRGYNSPLHF.

The chain uses TRBV7-8 and TRBJ2-5; no clear D gene. Germline values: CDR1 SGHVS, CDR2 FQNEAQ. This CDR3 spans 13 amino acids. The ends were cut back, 1 base at V and 5 bases at J, with 8 bases in the middle. CDR3 sequence reads: CASSLGTRETQYF. As DNA, the CDR3 is TGTGCCAGCAGCTTAGGCACCCGGGAGACCCAGTACTTC. Together with reference TRBV7-8 and TRBJ2-5, the CDR3 gives the full variable domain: GAGVSQSPRYKVAKRGQDVALRCDPISGHVSLFWYQQALGQGPEFLTYFQNEAQLDKSGLPSDRFFAERPEGSVSTLKIQRTQQEDSAVYLCASSLGTRETQYFGPGTRLLVL.

This clone turned up a few times. The chain has TRBV7-9 and TRBJ2-7; a possible D gene is TRBD1 (5 bases). Germline V gene sequence: CDR1 SEHNR, CDR2 FQNEAQ (reference sequence). The V gene lost 5 bases and the J gene lost 1 base, with 15 bases spanning the gap. This CDR3 has 15 amino acids. CDR3: CASSARTRPSYEQYF. The DNA for the CDR3 is TGTGCCAGCAGCGCTCGGACAAGACCTTCCTACGAGCAGTACTTC.

This clone was seen a few times. This chain connects TRBV5-6 to TRBJ1-2; tentatively, D is TRBD1 (5 bases). The CDR3 is made up of 14 amino acids. Germline V gene sequence: CDR1 SGHDT, CDR2 YYEEEE. V lost 1 base and J lost 4, with 11 bases in between. In DNA, the CDR3 is TGTGCCAGCAGCTTGAGGCAGGGAGTCTATGGCTACACCTTC. This gives the protein CASSLRQGVYGYTF. The full variable domain, rest sourced from reference TRBV5-6 and TRBJ1-2, is DAGVTQSPTHLIKTRGQQVTLRCSPKSGHDTVSWYQQALGQGPQFIFQYYEEEERQRGNFPDRFSGHQFPNYSSELNVNALLLGDSALYLCASSLRQGVYGYTFGSGTRLTVV.

The table lists this clone with a few counts. The chain recombines TRBV10-3 with TRBJ1-2; TRBD1 is a possible D gene (6 bases). V was clipped by 6 bases and J by 7 bases, with 18 bases between them. The germline gives CDR1 ENHRY, CDR2 SYGVKD. The CDR3 is 14 amino acids. The CDR3 here is CAISPRGGAGGYTF. Here the CDR3 DNA reads TGTGCCATCAGCCCACGAGGGGGGGCCGGTGGCTACACCTTC.

This clone was seen only a few times. This sequence joins TRBV28 and TRBJ1-6; D uncertain. Trimming left V 7 bases short and J 14 bases short, with 15 bases between. CDR1 is MDHEN, CDR2 SYDVKM, per germline. CDR3 length equals 12 residues. Here the CDR3 reads CASTSRPEALHF. In DNA form, the CDR3 reads TGTGCCAGCACCTCCCGACCCGAAGCCCTCCACTTT. The entire variable domain, with the rest obtained from reference TRBV28 and TRBJ1-6, is as follows: DVKVTQSSRYLVKRTGEKVFLECVQDMDHENMFWYRQDPGLGLRLIYFSYDVKMKEKGDIPEGYSVSREKKERFSLILESASTNQTSMYLCASTSRPEALHFGNGTRLTVT.

V and J are TRBV19 and TRBJ1-2; no clear D. This CDR3 contains 18 residues. Trimming cost V 3 bases and J 4 bases, with 24 bases left between them. The germline V gene encodes CDR1 LNHDA and CDR2 SQIVND (reference sequence). CDR3 DNA sequence: TGTGCCAGTAGTATTAGTGGGCTCCCAACTATCGAGTTCTATGGCTACACCTTC. Protein: CASSISGLPTIEFYGYTF.

The count of this clone is one. This sequence joins TRBV4-3 and TRBJ1-4; D not certain. Between the trimmed V and J ends, which lost 1 base and 8 bases, there was a span of 8 bases. The CDR3 spans 13 residues. From germline, CDR1 is LGHNA and CDR2 YSLEER. The CDR3 DNA reads TGCGCCAGCAGCCAAGGGGCCGGGGAAAAACTGTTTTTT. Its protein product is CASSQGAGEKLFF.

V and J are TRBV4-3 and TRBJ2-1, with TRBD2 identical over 12 bases. Germline V CDR1 and CDR2: LGHNA, YSLEER. CDR3 size: 15 residues. V gave up 4 bases and J gave up 8 bases; unmatched junction bases: 6. CDR3 DNA sequence: TGCGCCAGCAGCCTTGGACTAGCGGGGTTGGATGAGCAGTTCTTC. This encodes CASSLGLAGLDEQFF.

The chain links TRBV28 to TRBJ1-3; D call uncertain. Germline CDR1 MDHEN, CDR2 SYDVKM. The V and J ends lost 4 bases and 4 bases respectively, with 11 bases between them. This CDR3 spans 14 amino acids. CDR3 in DNA: TGTGCCAGCAGTTCCCCGCAGCTCGGAAACACCATATATTTT. Its translation: CASSSPQLGNTIYF.

This chain uses TRBV2 with TRBJ1-2, with D perhaps matching TRBD1 (5 bases). The CDR3 extends over 13 amino acids. Trimming removed 4 bases from V and 7 bases from J, with 13 bases in between. Germline loops: CDR1 SNHLY, CDR2 FYNNEI. CDR3 loop: CASSGTGPGGYTF. The CDR3 DNA reads TGTGCCAGCAGTGGGACGGGACCGGGTGGCTACACCTTC.

This chain links TRBV5-1 with TRBJ2-2, with 7 nucleotides matching TRBD1. V gave up 2 bases and J gave up 3 bases; unmatched junction bases: 4. The CDR3 has 15 amino acids. CDR1 and CDR2 (germline): SGHRS, YFSETQ. The CDR3 bases are TGCGCCAGCAGCTTCAGGACAGGTGACACCGGGGAGCTGTTTTTT. Its translation is CASSFRTGDTGELFF.